The next 5 T cell receptor beta chains were all read from a single sample in a study of T cell repertoires in cytomegalovirus infection (dated by TCRdb to between 2018 and 2021). The reads were generated on an Illumina HiSeq 1500. TCRdb redid the processing of the public reads, applying fastp at Q25 and MiXCR, and retained in-frame beta chains. Every CDR3 protein is listed once, alongside the most common genes and DNA of its rows. The table for this sample lists roughly 280,000 distinct CDR3 sequences; 12% to 15% of them were counted only once. Of the sample, 7% to 9.5% falls within the top ten clones. The sequencing input was PBMCs. The receptors were sampled from a human donor in good health (CMV status not recorded). Some clones in this sample may be carry-over from other donors' samples.

This clonotype was seen repeatedly, ten times or more. This chain uses TRBV10-3 with TRBJ2-7, with TRBD2 identical over 8 bases. Germline trimming cut 6 bases from V and 6 bases from J; bases unmatched to any gene: 10. Germline CDR1 reads ENHRY; CDR2 reads SYGVKD. This CDR3 has 14 residues. The CDR3 nucleotides are TGTGCCATCAGCATCAGCGGGGGTCTCTCCGAGCAGTACTTC. It codes for CAISISGGLSEQYF.

The rearrangement links TRBV11-3 to TRBJ2-7; 8 bases align to TRBD1. The CDR3 loop spans 15 amino acids. Trimming cost V 3 bases and J 2 bases; bases outside gene matches: 6. Germline V lookup: CDR1 SGHNT, CDR2 YENEEA. The CDR3 region is CASSLMTGATYEQYF. CDR3 in DNA: TGTGCCAGCAGCTTGATGACAGGGGCAACCTACGAGCAGTACTTC.

The chain recombines TRBV20-1 with TRBJ2-1, with 11 bases that match TRBD2. Germline trimming cut 5 bases from V and 4 bases from J; bases unmatched to any gene: 10. CDR3 length: 16 amino acids. Germline V CDR1 and CDR2: DFQATT, SNEGSKA (reference sequence). The CDR3 here is CSAPTWTSGPYNEQFF. DNA of the CDR3: TGCAGTGCTCCCACCTGGACTAGCGGGCCGTACAATGAGCAGTTCTTC.

This clonotype was recorded at least ten times. V and J are TRBV5-4 and TRBJ2-1; D is perhaps TRBD1 (6 bases). This CDR3 region has 14 residues. Germline loops: CDR1 SGHNT, CDR2 YYREEE (reference sequence). Between the trimmed V and J ends, which lost 5 bases and 6 bases, there was a span of 15 bases. CDR3: CASRLTGQINEQFF. The CDR3 bases are TGTGCCAGCAGACTGACAGGACAAATCAATGAGCAGTTCTTC.

The rearrangement uses TRBV6-2 or TRBV6-3 and TRBJ2-1; perhaps TRBD2 as D (6 bases). V gave up 2 bases and J gave up 7 bases, with 12 bases separating them. Germline V CDR1 and CDR2: MNHEY, SVGEGT. The CDR3 consists of 14 residues. The CDR3 coding sequence is TGTGCCAGCAGTTACGGGAGGCCAGAGAATGAGCAGTTCTTC. Encoded protein: CASSYGRPENEQFF.